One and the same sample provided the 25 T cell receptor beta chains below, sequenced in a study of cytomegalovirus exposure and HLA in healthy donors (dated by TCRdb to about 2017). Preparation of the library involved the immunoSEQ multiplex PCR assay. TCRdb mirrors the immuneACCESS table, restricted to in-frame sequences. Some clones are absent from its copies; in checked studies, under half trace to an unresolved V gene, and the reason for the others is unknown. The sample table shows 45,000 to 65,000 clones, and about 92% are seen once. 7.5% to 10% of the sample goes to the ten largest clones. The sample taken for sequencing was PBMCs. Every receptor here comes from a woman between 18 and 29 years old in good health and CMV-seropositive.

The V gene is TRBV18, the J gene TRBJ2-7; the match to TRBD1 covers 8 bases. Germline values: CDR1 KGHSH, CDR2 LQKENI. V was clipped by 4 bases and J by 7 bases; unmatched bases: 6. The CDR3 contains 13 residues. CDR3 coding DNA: TGTGCCAGCTCACTTCAACAGGGGGGTGAGCAGTACTTC. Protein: CASSLQQGGEQYF.

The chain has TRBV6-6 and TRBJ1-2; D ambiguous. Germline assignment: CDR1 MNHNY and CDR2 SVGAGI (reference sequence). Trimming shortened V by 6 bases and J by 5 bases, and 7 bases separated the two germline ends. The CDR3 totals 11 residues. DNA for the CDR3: TGTGCCAGCAGCGGGGTTTATGGCTACACCTTC. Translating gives CASSGVYGYTF.

CDR3 sequence (DNA): TGTGCCTGGAGTTCGGGGATTTGGCAGCCCCAGCATTTT. This encodes CAWSSGIWQPQHF. This rearrangement joins TRBV30 to TRBJ1-5; D not certain. The ends were cut back, 2 bases at V and 7 bases at J, with 12 bases in the middle. Germline V CDR1 and CDR2: GTSNPN, SVGIG (reference sequence). The CDR3 totals 13 residues.

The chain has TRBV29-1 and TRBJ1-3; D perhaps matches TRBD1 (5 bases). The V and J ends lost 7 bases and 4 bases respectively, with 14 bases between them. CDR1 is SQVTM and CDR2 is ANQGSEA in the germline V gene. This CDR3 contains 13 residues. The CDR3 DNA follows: TGCAGCGGTGTCGACAGAACCGGAAACACCATATATTTT. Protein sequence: CSGVDRTGNTIYF.

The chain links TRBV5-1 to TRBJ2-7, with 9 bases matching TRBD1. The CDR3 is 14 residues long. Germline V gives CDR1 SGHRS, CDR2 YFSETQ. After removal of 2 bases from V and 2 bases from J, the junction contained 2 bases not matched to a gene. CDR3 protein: CASSFTGGAYEQYF. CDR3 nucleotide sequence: TGCGCCAGCAGCTTTACAGGGGGCGCCTACGAGCAGTACTTC.

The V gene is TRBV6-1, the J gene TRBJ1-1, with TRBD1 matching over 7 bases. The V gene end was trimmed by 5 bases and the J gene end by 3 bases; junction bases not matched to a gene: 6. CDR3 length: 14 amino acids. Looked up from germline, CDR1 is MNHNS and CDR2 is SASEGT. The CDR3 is CASSRQGSYTEAFF. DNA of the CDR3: TGTGCCAGCAGTCGACAGGGTTCGTACACTGAAGCTTTCTTT.

In nucleotides, the CDR3 is TGCAGCGTTGGGACACTGTCCTACGAGCAGTACTTC. This encodes CSVGTLSYEQYF. This chain joins TRBV29-1 and TRBJ2-7; perhaps TRBD1 as D (5 bases). CDR3 size: 12 residues. The V gene lost 4 bases and the J gene lost 1 base, with 8 bases spanning the gap. In germline, CDR1 is SQVTM, CDR2 ANQGSEA.

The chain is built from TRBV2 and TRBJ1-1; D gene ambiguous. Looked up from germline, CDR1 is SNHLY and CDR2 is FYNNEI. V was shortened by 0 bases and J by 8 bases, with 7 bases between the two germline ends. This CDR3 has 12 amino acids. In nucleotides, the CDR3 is TGTGCCAGCAGTGAAGCAACGCTAGAAGCTTTCTTT. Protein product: CASSEATLEAFF.

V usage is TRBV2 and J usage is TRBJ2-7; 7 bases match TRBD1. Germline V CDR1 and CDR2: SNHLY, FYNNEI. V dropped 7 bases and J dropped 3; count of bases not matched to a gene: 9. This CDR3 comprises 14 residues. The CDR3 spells CASKYVTGNYEQYF. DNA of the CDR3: TGTGCCAGCAAATACGTGACAGGGAACTACGAGCAGTACTTC. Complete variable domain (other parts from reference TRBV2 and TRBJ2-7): EPEVTQTPSHQVTQMGQEVILRCVPISNHLYFYWYRQILGQKVEFLVSFYNNEISEKSEIFDDQFSVERPDGSNFTLKIRSTKLEDSAMYFCASKYVTGNYEQYFGPGTRLTVT.

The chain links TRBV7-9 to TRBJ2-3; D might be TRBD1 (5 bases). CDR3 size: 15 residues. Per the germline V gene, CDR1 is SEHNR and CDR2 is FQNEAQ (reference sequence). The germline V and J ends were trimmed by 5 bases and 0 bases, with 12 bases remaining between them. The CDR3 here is CASSPWGSSTDTQYF. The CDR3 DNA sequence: TGTGCCAGCAGCCCCTGGGGCTCTAGCACAGATACGCAGTATTTT.

CDR3 DNA: TGTGCCAGCAGCTTATCCACGGGGGGGACGAGCACTGAAGCTTTCTTT. It codes for CASSLSTGGTSTEAFF. The chain is built from TRBV7-9 and TRBJ1-1; D may be TRBD1 (5 bases). The V end lost 2 bases, the J end lost 4 bases, and 17 bases lay between the germline ends. The CDR3 extends over 16 amino acids. Germline CDR1 and CDR2: SEHNR and FQNEAQ (reference sequence).

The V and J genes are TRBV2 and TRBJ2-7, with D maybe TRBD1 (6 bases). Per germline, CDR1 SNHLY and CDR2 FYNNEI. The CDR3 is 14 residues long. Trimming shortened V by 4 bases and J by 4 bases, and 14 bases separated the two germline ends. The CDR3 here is CASSVAGAWYEQYF. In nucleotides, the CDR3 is TGTGCCAGCAGTGTGGCAGGGGCATGGTACGAGCAGTACTTC.

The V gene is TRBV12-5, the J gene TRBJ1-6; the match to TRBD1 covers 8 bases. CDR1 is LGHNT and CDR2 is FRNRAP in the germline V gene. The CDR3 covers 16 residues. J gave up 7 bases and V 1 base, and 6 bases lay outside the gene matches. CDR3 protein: CASGLGTGRTNSPLHF. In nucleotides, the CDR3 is TGTGCTAGTGGTTTGGGGACAGGGCGAACGAATTCACCCCTCCACTTT. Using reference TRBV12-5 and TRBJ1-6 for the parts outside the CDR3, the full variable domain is DARVTQTPRHKVTEMGQEVTMRCQPILGHNTVFWYRQTMMQGLELLAYFRNRAPLDDSGMPKDRFSAEMPDATLATLKIQPSEPRDSAVYFCASGLGTGRTNSPLHFGNGTRLTVT.

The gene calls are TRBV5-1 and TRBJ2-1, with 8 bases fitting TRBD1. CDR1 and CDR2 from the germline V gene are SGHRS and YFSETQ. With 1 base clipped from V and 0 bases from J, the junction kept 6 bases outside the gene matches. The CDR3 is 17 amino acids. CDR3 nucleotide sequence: TGCGCCAGCAGCTTGTTGGGACAGGCAAGCTCCTACAATGAGCAGTTCTTC. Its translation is CASSLLGQASSYNEQFF.

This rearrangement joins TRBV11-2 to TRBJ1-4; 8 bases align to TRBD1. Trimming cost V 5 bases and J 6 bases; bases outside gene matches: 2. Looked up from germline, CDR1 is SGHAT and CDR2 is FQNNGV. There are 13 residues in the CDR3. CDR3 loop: CASSRTGHEKLFF. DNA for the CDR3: TGTGCCAGCAGCCGGACAGGGCATGAAAAACTGTTTTTT.

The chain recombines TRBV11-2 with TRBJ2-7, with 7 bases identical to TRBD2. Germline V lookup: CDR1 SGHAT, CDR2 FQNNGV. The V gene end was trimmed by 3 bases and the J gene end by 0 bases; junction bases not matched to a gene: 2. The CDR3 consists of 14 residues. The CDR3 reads CASSFSGRSYEQYF. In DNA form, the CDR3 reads TGTGCCAGCAGCTTTAGCGGGCGCTCCTACGAGCAGTACTTC.

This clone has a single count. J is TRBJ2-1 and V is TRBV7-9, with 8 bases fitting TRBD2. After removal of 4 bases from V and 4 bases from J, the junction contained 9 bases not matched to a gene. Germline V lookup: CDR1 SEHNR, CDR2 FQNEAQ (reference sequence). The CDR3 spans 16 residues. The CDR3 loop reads CASSYMSGGPYNEQFF. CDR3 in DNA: TGTGCCAGCAGCTACATGAGCGGGGGCCCTTACAATGAGCAGTTCTTC.

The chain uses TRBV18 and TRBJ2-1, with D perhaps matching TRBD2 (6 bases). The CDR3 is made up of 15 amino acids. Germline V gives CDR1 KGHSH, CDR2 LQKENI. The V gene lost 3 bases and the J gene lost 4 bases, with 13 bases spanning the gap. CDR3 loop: CASSPSGTPYNEQFF. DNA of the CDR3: TGTGCCAGCTCACCTTCTGGGACTCCGTACAATGAGCAGTTCTTC.

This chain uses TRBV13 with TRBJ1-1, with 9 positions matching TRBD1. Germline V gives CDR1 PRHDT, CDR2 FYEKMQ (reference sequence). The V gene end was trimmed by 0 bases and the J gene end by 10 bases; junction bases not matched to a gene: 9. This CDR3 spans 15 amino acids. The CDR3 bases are TGTGCCAGCAGCTTAGGCCGAGGACAGGGGAAAGGAGCTTTCTTT. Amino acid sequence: CASSLGRGQGKGAFF.

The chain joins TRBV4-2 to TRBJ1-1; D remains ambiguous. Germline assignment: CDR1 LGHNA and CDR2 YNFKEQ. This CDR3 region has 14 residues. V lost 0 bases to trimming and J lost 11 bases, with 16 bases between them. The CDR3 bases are TGTGCCAGCAGCCAAGACCCGGAGAACTTTGGGGCTTTCTTT. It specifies CASSQDPENFGAFF.

The DNA of the CDR3 is TGTGCCAGCAGGAGGACAGGGACGACTCGCTTGGGCGAGCAGTACTTC. This gives the protein CASRRTGTTRLGEQYF. The V gene is TRBV28, the J gene TRBJ2-7; TRBD1 aligns across 8 bases. Unmatched junction bases numbered 16, after V lost 6 bases and J lost 6 bases. The CDR3 extends over 16 amino acids. Germline loops: CDR1 MDHEN, CDR2 SYDVKM.

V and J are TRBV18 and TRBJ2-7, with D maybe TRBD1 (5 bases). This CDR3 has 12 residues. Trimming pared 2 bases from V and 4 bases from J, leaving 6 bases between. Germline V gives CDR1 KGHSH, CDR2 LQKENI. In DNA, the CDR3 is TGTGCCAGCTCACCAGACAGTTACGAGCAGTACTTC. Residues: CASSPDSYEQYF.

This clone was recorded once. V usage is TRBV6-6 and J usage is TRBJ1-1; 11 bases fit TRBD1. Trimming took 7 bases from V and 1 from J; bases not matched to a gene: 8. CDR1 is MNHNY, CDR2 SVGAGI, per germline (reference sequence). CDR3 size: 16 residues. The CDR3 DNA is TGTGCCAGCATATTACGGACAGGGGGCCCGAACACTGAAGCTTTCTTT. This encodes CASILRTGGPNTEAFF.

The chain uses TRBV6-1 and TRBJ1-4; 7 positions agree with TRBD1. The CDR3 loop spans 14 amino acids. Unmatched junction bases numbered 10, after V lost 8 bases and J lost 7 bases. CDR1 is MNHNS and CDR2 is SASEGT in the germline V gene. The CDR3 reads CASRTGPPVEKLFF. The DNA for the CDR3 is TGTGCCAGCCGGACAGGTCCTCCGGTTGAAAAACTGTTTTTT.

For the CDR3, the DNA is TGTGCCAGCAGTTTAAGGAAGGCAGCGGGGAATGTTCAGCCCCAGCATTTT. It codes for CASSLRKAAGNVQPQHF. The V and J genes are TRBV28 and TRBJ1-5; D call uncertain. CDR1 and CDR2 from the germline V gene are MDHEN and SYDVKM. There are 17 residues in the CDR3. The V end was cut by 2 bases, the J end by 6 bases, with 20 bases between.